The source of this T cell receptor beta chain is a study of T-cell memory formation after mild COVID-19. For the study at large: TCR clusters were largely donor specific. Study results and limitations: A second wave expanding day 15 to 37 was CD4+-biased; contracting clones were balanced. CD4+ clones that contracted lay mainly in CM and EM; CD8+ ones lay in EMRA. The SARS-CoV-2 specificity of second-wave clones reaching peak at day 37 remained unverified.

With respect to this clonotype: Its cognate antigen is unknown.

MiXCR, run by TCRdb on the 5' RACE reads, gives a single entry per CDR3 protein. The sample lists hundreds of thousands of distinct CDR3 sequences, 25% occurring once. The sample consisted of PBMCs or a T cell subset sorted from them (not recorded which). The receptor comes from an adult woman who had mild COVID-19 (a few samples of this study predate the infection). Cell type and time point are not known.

The DNA for the CDR3 is TGTGCCAGCACCCGACAGGGGGGGAGTGGCTACACCTTC. This gives the protein CASTRQGGSGYTF. The chain is built from TRBV12-3 or TRBV12-4 and TRBJ1-2, with 9 positions matching TRBD1. The CDR3 is 13 amino acids. The V and J ends lost 7 bases and 7 bases, in that order; junction bases with no gene match: 7.